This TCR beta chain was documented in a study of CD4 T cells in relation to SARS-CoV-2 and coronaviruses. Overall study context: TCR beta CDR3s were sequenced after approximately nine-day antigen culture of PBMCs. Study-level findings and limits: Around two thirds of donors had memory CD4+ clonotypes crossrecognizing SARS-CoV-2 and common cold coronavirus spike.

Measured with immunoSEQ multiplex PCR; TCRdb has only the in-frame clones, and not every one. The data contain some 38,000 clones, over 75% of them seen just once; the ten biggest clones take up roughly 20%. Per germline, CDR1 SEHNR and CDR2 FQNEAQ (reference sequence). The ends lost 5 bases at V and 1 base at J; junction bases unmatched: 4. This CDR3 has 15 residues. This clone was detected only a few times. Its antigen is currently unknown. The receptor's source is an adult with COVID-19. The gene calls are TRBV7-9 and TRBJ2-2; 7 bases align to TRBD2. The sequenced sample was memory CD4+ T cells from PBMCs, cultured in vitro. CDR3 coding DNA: TGTGCCAGCAGCCTTGGGAGGGGGAACACCGGGGAGCTGTTTTTT. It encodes CASSLGRGNTGELFF. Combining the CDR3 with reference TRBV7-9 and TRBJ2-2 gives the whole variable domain DTGVSQNPRHKITKRGQNVTFRCDPISEHNRLYWYRQTLGQGPEFLTYFQNEAQLEKSRLLSDRFSAERPKGSFSTLEIQRTEQGDSAMYLCASSLGRGNTGELFFGEGSRLTVL.